This T cell receptor beta chain was captured in a study of CD8 T cells in ankylosing spondylitis. Quantitative molecular-barcoded 5'-RACE generated the TCR beta libraries. One entry per CDR3 protein, called by TCRdb with MiXCR from the 5' RACE reads. Of approximately 150,000 distinct CDR3 sequences listed, 44% are singletons. Of note for this clonotype: Its antigen remains unidentified.

General observations from the study: In the blood and synovial fluid of reactive arthritis, some motif variants had been previously reported.

The CDR3 has 15 residues. The junction had 4 bases not matched to a gene; V was cut back by 3 bases and J by 5 bases. The material sequenced was synovial fluid, either unsorted or a sorted T cell fraction (not recorded which). The sequence was obtained from a male donor with ankylosing spondylitis. The chain carries TRBV12-3 or TRBV12-4 and TRBJ2-2; TRBD1 aligns across 9 bases. CDR3 sequence reads: CASSLRDRVTGELFF. DNA for the CDR3: TGTGCCAGCAGTTTGAGGGACAGGGTAACCGGGGAGCTGTTTTTT.